This record covers a single T cell receptor beta chain. Its target is unknown. The sample originates from a study of shared clonotypes between healthy human individuals. Turning to the study itself: Each donor contributed plates that comprised three CD4 naive, three CD4 memory, two CD8 naive and one CD8 memory. Findings of the study overall: Sorted-subset samples were not fully sequenced, rarefaction indicated.

The V segment lost 6 bases and the J segment 6 bases; nucleotides outside the gene matches: 8. The length of the CDR3 is 13 residues. Per germline, CDR1 SGHNT and CDR2 YYREEE (reference sequence). Sequencing used immunoSEQ multiplex PCR; TCRdb keeps in-frame clones, though not all of them. The table lists 560,000 or so clones, about 96% of them singletons. Naive CD8 cells, CD45RO-negative and positively selected for CCR7, excluded terminally differentiated effector memory CD45RA+ cells. All donors were Caucasian adults living in Nashville, Tennessee. The J gene is TRBJ1-2, the V gene TRBV5-4, with TRBD1 matching over 7 bases. Sequences were obtained from naive CD8+ T cells sorted from blood. The receptor was isolated from a woman in her twenties or thirties in good health. The CDR3 reads CASNRGGANGYTF. The CDR3 coding sequence is TGTGCCAGCAACCGAGGGGGCGCCAATGGCTACACCTTC.